These 25 T cell receptor beta chains were sequenced from one sample in a study of blood T cell repertoires in COVID-19. Profiled with immunoSEQ multiplex PCR; TCRdb holds only in-frame clones, not every one. The sample holds roughly 100,000 clones; 81% are singletons and the top ten take under 40%. Input material: peripheral blood. These receptor sequences come from an elderly man with acute or convalescent COVID-19.

V and J are TRBV5-5 and TRBJ2-7, with 11 bases that match TRBD2. Per germline, CDR1 SGHKS and CDR2 YYEKEE (reference sequence). The length of the CDR3 is 15 residues. J lost 3 bases, V lost 1 base, and 3 bases had no gene match. The chain's CDR3 is CASSLTSGRSYEQYF. CDR3 in DNA: TGTGCCAGCAGCTTGACTAGCGGGAGAAGCTACGAGCAGTACTTC.

There are a few counts of this clone. The chain uses TRBV6-6 and TRBJ1-1, with 9 positions matching TRBD1. The CDR3 has 16 amino acids. Germline CDR1 and CDR2: MNHNY and SVGAGI (reference sequence). Germline trimming cut 2 bases from V and 3 bases from J; bases unmatched to any gene: 7. CDR3 amino acids: CASSYPTGGADTEAFF. The CDR3 DNA is TGTGCCAGCAGTTACCCAACAGGGGGCGCGGACACTGAAGCTTTCTTT.

The J gene is TRBJ2-4, the V gene TRBV29-1; the D gene is possibly TRBD2 (6 bases). The CDR3 spans 15 residues. The V end was cut by 5 bases, the J end by 0 bases, with 14 bases between. Germline-derived CDR1 and CDR2 are SQVTM and ANQGSEA. This CDR3 reads CSVQSRGLAKNIQYF. Here the CDR3 DNA reads TGCAGCGTTCAATCGCGGGGATTAGCCAAAAACATTCAGTACTTC. The variable domain in full, with the rest retrieved from reference TRBV29-1 and TRBJ2-4, is SAVISQKPSRDICQRGTSLTIQCQVDSQVTMMFWYRQQPGQSLTLIATANQGSEATYESGFVIDKFPISRPNLTFSTLTVSNMSPEDSSIYLCSVQSRGLAKNIQYFGAGTRLSVL.

This clone has more than one count but fewer than ten. J is TRBJ1-5 and V is TRBV16, with D possibly matching TRBD1 (5 bases). This CDR3 region has 15 residues. The germline V gene encodes CDR1 KGHSY and CDR2 FQNENV. Trimming removed 4 bases at V and 4 bases at J, with 14 bases between. In DNA form, the CDR3 reads TGTGCCAGCAGCCGCTTCTGGGGGGAAAATCAGCCCCAGCATTTT. Amino acid sequence: CASSRFWGENQPQHF.

V is TRBV6-2 or TRBV6-3 and J is TRBJ2-2, with TRBD2 identical over 10 bases. Trimming took 0 bases from V and 5 from J; bases not matched to a gene: 3. Germline V gives CDR1 MNHEY, CDR2 SVGEGT. The CDR3 loop spans 16 amino acids. The CDR3 sequence is CASSYSPSGSTGELFF. CDR3 DNA: TGTGCCAGCAGTTACTCGCCTAGCGGGAGTACCGGGGAGCTGTTTTTT.

This clone has only one observation. The gene calls are TRBV4-2 and TRBJ2-3; D unresolved. This CDR3 comprises 14 residues. Germline lookup yields CDR1 LGHNA and CDR2 YNFKEQ. Between the trimmed V and J ends, which lost 1 base and 2 bases, there was a span of 7 bases. The CDR3 here is CASSQVGSTDTQYF. For the CDR3, the DNA is TGTGCCAGCAGCCAAGTTGGCTCCACAGATACGCAGTATTTT.

The J gene is TRBJ1-1, the V gene TRBV6-5; TRBD1 is a possible D gene (6 bases). Germline V gene data show CDR1 as MNHEY and CDR2 as SVGAGI. V was clipped by 2 bases and J by 1 base, with 11 bases between them. The CDR3 is made up of 15 amino acids. The CDR3 DNA follows: TGTGCCAGCAGTTACCACAGGGTAGCGAACACTGAAGCTTTCTTT. Protein: CASSYHRVANTEAFF.

This clone was seen only once. The chain recombines TRBV20-1 with TRBJ2-7, with a tentative D call TRBD2 (5 bases). Deletions cut 3 bases from V and 5 bases from J, with 5 bases between. Germline CDR1 is DFQATT and CDR2 is SNEGSKA (reference sequence). This CDR3 has 10 amino acids. CDR3 sequence: CSASGNEQYF. CDR3 sequence (DNA): TGCAGTGCTAGCGGGAACGAGCAGTACTTC.

This rearrangement joins TRBV5-1 to TRBJ1-6; unclear D gene. V was shortened by 4 bases and J by 0 bases, with 8 bases between the two germline ends. The germline V gene has CDR1 SGHRS and CDR2 YFSETQ. CDR3 length equals 15 residues. This CDR3 is CASSLESSYNSPLHF. DNA for the CDR3: TGCGCCAGCAGCCTGGAGAGCTCCTATAATTCACCCCTCCACTTT.

The chain has TRBV19 and TRBJ1-5; TRBD1 matches at 7 bases. Germline V gene data show CDR1 as LNHDA and CDR2 as SQIVND (reference sequence). J lost 0 bases, V lost 1 base, and 6 bases had no gene match. The CDR3 covers 17 residues. The CDR3 spells CASSIVPGGYSNQPQHF. The CDR3 DNA is TGTGCCAGTAGTATAGTCCCAGGGGGATATAGCAATCAGCCCCAGCATTTT.

V and J are TRBV11-1 and TRBJ2-5, with 8 bases identical to TRBD1. This CDR3 region has 14 residues. V gave up 0 bases and J gave up 5 bases; unmatched junction bases: 2. Germline CDR1 is SGHAT and CDR2 is FQDESV (reference sequence). DNA of the CDR3: TGTGCCAGCAGCTTAGCGCGACAGGGGGAGACCCAGTACTTC. Residues: CASSLARQGETQYF.

The gene calls are TRBV6-5 and TRBJ1-2, with a tentative D call TRBD1 (6 bases). Germline CDR1 MNHEY, CDR2 SVGAGI. The CDR3 is 13 amino acids. Trimming took off 6 bases at V and 7 bases at J, with 15 bases between the two ends. The CDR3 sequence is CASRYQGRGGYTF. The CDR3 DNA reads as TGTGCCAGCAGGTATCAGGGGAGAGGTGGCTACACCTTC.

The chain employs TRBV5-4 and TRBJ2-3; the match to TRBD2 covers 13 bases. The V gene's germline CDR1 is SGHNT and CDR2 YYREEE (reference sequence). V dropped 1 base and J dropped 4; count of bases not matched to a gene: 3. CDR3 size: 16 residues. CDR3 in amino acids: CASSLRTSGSSDTQYF. The CDR3 DNA reads TGTGCCAGCAGCTTGAGGACTAGCGGGAGTTCAGATACGCAGTATTTT.

This chain links TRBV28 with TRBJ2-5, with D maybe TRBD1 (6 bases). The germline V and J ends were trimmed by 7 bases and 3 bases, with 12 bases remaining between them. From germline, CDR1 is MDHEN and CDR2 SYDVKM. There are 13 residues in the CDR3. CDR3 sequence reads: CASIQGMEETQYF. CDR3 nucleotides: TGTGCCAGCATTCAGGGGATGGAAGAGACCCAGTACTTC.

The chain is built from TRBV6-5 and TRBJ1-4, with 7 nucleotides matching TRBD1. The CDR3 contains 15 residues. Germline CDR1 MNHEY, CDR2 SVGAGI. The V and J ends lost 6 bases and 4 bases, in that order; junction bases with no gene match: 8. CDR3 loop: CASSPGGSINEKLFF. The CDR3, as DNA: TGTGCCAGCAGCCCAGGGGGAAGTATTAATGAAAAACTGTTTTTT.

This chain joins TRBV5-5 and TRBJ2-4; 7 nucleotides align to TRBD1. This CDR3 is built from 16 residues. CDR1 and CDR2 from the germline V gene are SGHKS and YYEKEE (reference sequence). The J segment lost 0 bases and the V segment lost 0 bases, leaving 3 bases of the junction unmatched. CDR3 protein: CASSLAPGGAKNIQYF. CDR3 nucleotide sequence: TGTGCCAGCAGCTTGGCCCCAGGGGGAGCCAAAAACATTCAGTACTTC. The full variable domain, rest sourced from reference TRBV5-5 and TRBJ2-4, is DAGVTQSPTHLIKTRGQQVTLRCSPISGHKSVSWYQQVLGQGPQFIFQYYEKEERGRGNFPDRFSARQFPNYSSELNVNALLLGDSALYLCASSLAPGGAKNIQYFGAGTRLSVL.

The chain is built from TRBV6-5 and TRBJ2-5; D unclear. The CDR3 sequence is 13 residues long. The germline V and J ends were trimmed by 7 bases and 1 base, with 10 bases remaining between them. In germline, CDR1 is MNHEY, CDR2 SVGAGI. The DNA for the CDR3 is TGTGCCAGCACCAGACATTTCCAAGAGACCCAGTACTTC. Its protein is CASTRHFQETQYF.

This chain links TRBV28 with TRBJ2-6; 7 bases line up with TRBD1. The length of the CDR3 is 15 residues. V was clipped by 8 bases and J by 2 bases; unmatched bases: 6. Per germline, CDR1 MDHEN and CDR2 SYDVKM. The CDR3 region is CASVEGAAGANVLTF. The DNA of the CDR3 is TGTGCCAGCGTTGAGGGGGCAGCTGGGGCCAACGTCCTGACTTTC.

J is TRBJ1-2 and V is TRBV5-4; no definite D call. The CDR3 covers 15 residues. Per germline, CDR1 SGHNT and CDR2 YYREEE (reference sequence). V dropped 4 bases and J dropped 2 bases, with 15 bases sitting between them. Here the CDR3 reads CASSEYSVPNYGYTF. CDR3 nucleotide sequence: TGTGCCAGCAGCGAATACAGTGTCCCCAACTATGGCTACACCTTC.

This chain uses TRBV5-1 with TRBJ1-1; 7 bases are shared with TRBD1. CDR1 SGHRS and CDR2 YFSETQ come from the germline V gene. Germline trimming cut 4 bases from V and 1 base from J; bases unmatched to any gene: 7. The CDR3 has 15 residues. Here the CDR3 DNA reads TGCGCCAGCAGCCCACTGGGACAGAGGAACACTGAAGCTTTCTTT. Amino acids: CASSPLGQRNTEAFF. Variable domain in full (rest from reference TRBV5-1 and TRBJ1-1): KAGVTQTPRYLIKTRGQQVTLSCSPISGHRSVSWYQQTPGQGLQFLFEYFSETQRNKGNFPGRFSGRQFSNSRSEMNVSTLELGDSALYLCASSPLGQRNTEAFFGQGTRLTVV.

The J gene is TRBJ2-1, the V gene TRBV5-1; 13 bases are shared with TRBD2. The V gene end was trimmed by 4 bases and the J gene end by 3 bases; junction bases not matched to a gene: 7. Germline assignment: CDR1 SGHRS and CDR2 YFSETQ. This CDR3 is built from 17 residues. CDR3 sequence: CASSTGLAGVGYNEQFF. In DNA form, the CDR3 reads TGCGCCAGCAGCACCGGACTAGCGGGAGTAGGCTACAATGAGCAGTTCTTC. The full variable domain, its missing parts supplied by reference TRBV5-1 and TRBJ2-1, is KAGVTQTPRYLIKTRGQQVTLSCSPISGHRSVSWYQQTPGQGLQFLFEYFSETQRNKGNFPGRFSGRQFSNSRSEMNVSTLELGDSALYLCASSTGLAGVGYNEQFFGPGTRLTVL.

The CDR3 here is CASSVDWNTGELFF. In nucleotides, the CDR3 is TGTGCCAGCAGTGTGGACTGGAACACCGGGGAGCTGTTTTTT. V gene TRBV2 combines with J gene TRBJ2-2; D is perhaps TRBD2 (5 bases). The germline V gene has CDR1 SNHLY and CDR2 FYNNEI. The CDR3 contains 14 residues. V lost 4 bases, J lost 1 base, and 7 bases lay in between.

The V and J genes are TRBV7-3 and TRBJ2-7, with D unclear. V shed 1 base and J shed 2 bases, with 12 bases lying between them. In germline, CDR1 is SGHTA, CDR2 FQGTGA. CDR3 size: 15 residues. The CDR3 protein is CASSLMAGVAYEQYF. CDR3 DNA sequence: TGTGCCAGCAGCTTAATGGCAGGTGTTGCCTACGAGCAGTACTTC.

This clone was picked up one time. The chain joins TRBV7-2 to TRBJ2-1, with a tentative D call TRBD2 (6 bases). Between the trimmed V and J ends, which lost 6 bases and 4 bases, there was a span of 13 bases. CDR3 size: 14 residues. Germline CDR1 reads SGHTA; CDR2 reads FQGNSA. CDR3 coding DNA: TGTGCCAGCAGGCCACTAGCAGCGTACAATGAGCAGTTCTTC. Amino acid sequence: CASRPLAAYNEQFF.

V is TRBV10-1 and J is TRBJ2-3, with 8 nucleotides matching TRBD2. V dropped 2 bases and J dropped 3; count of bases not matched to a gene: 4. Germline assignment: CDR1 WNHNN and CDR2 SYGVQD (reference sequence). The CDR3 length is 15 residues. The CDR3 bases are TGCGCCAGCAGTGAGGCCGGACTAGCAACAGATACGCAGTATTTT. As protein: CASSEAGLATDTQYF.